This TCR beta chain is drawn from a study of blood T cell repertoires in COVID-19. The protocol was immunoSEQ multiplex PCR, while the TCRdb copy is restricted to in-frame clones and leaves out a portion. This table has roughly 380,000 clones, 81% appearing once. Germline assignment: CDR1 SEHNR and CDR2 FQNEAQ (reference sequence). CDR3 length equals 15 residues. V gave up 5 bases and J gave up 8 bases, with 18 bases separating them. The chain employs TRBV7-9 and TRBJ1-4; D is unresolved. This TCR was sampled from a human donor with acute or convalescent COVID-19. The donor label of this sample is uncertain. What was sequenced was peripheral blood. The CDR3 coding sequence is TGTGCCAGCAGCCGTCTGACGGAGGTGGGGGAAAAACTGTTTTTT. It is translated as CASSRLTEVGEKLFF. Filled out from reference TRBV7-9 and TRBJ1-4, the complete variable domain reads DTGVSQNPRHKITKRGQNVTFRCDPISEHNRLYWYRQTLGQGPEFLTYFQNEAQLEKSRLLSDRFSAERPKGSFSTLEIQRTEQGDSAMYLCASSRLTEVGEKLFFGSGTQLSVL.